The source of this TCR beta chain is a study of blood T cell repertoires in COVID-19. As for the study in general: Collection of acute and convalescent COVID-19 samples took place in the United States, Italy and Spain.

The CDR3 is 20 amino acids. The V gene end was trimmed by 5 bases and the J gene end by 0 bases; junction bases not matched to a gene: 12. Germline lookup yields CDR1 MDHEN and CDR2 SYDVKM. As processed by the authors: Amplification of reference gene primers was used by the study to estimate nucleated cell counts. TCRdb's copy holds only in-frame clones and misses some; the assay was immunoSEQ multiplex PCR. V and J calls plus clone size are reproduced from that table; the DNA served to infer D and trimming. The sample consists of around 30,000 clones, roughly 80% of them appearing once. The chain has TRBV28 and TRBJ2-1; the match to TRBD2 covers 14 bases. Sequenced sample: peripheral blood. The source is an elderly man with active or convalescent COVID-19. CDR3 DNA: TGTGCCAGCAGTCCCCGAATGTGGACTAGCGGGAGGATCTCCTACAATGAGCAGTTCTTC. Protein: CASSPRMWTSGRISYNEQFF. Using reference TRBV28 and TRBJ2-1 for the parts outside the CDR3, the full variable domain is DVKVTQSSRYLVKRTGEKVFLECVQDMDHENMFWYRQDPGLGLRLIYFSYDVKMKEKGDIPEGYSVSREKKERFSLILESASTNQTSMYLCASSPRMWTSGRISYNEQFFGPGTRLTVL.